This TCR beta chain was found in a study of blood T cells in healthy people across ages (dated by TCRdb to between 2015 and 2016). Regarding the research as a whole: In model experiments, template switching captured about one uniquely barcoded TCR beta cDNA molecule for every two T cells. Age-related changes in TCR beta repertoire diversity were measured in the study by deep sequencing normalized with unique cDNA molecular identifiers. Two additional independent replicas of 1 million unique cDNA reads from the same blood draw were analyzed for two donors (one aged 18 to 30 and one aged 80 or older). To avoid experimental bias, donors of different ages were spread randomly across the sequencing lanes. The donors were split into four age groups: young (average 16 years), middle-aged (around 37), aged (about 56) and long-lived (under 90). Paper-wide results and their limitations: Observed TCR beta diversity per million T cells fell roughly linearly with age, and a significant reduction was already apparent by age approximately 40. Because profiling used bulk unsorted PBMCs, naive and antigen-experienced compartments could not be compared conclusively. The CMV infection status of donors was not known, potentially confounding age-related changes in expanded clonotypes. There was a strong correlation between observed TCR beta diversity and the percentage of naive T cells measured by flow cytometry. The long-lived group showed more naive CD4+ T cells, fewer expanded clones and increased TCR diversity than the aged group, suggesting age selection. Estimates of total diversity based on one million sequenced T cells were considered lower bounds and underestimates.

In the case of this clonotype: Its specific antigen is unknown. No base quality values were provided; no much bigger clone lies one nucleotide off.

Systemically healthy Caucasian individuals from Russia, 35 to 50 in total and aged roughly 6 to 95 years, were included as donors. Each donor gave about 9.2 milliliters of peripheral blood, drawn into EDTA-treated Vacutainer tubes. Ficoll-Paque density-gradient centrifugation was used to isolate PBMCs, with at least 6 million per sample. Total RNA was extracted from PBMCs with Trizol reagent, with at least 6 micrograms obtained per sample. For every donor, flow cytometry on a PBMC aliquot measured the percentage of naive CD45RAhigh/CD27high T cells. Libraries were made using 5' RACE. The sample was run on an Illumina HiSeq 2500. A second roughly 6 to 11 cycle PCR used a sample-barcoded 5' primer and a J-beta primer mix. A template-switch 5' adaptor carrying 12 random nucleotides introduced a unique molecular identifier onto each TCR beta cDNA molecule. At least 2.5 million CDR3-containing paired-end reads were obtained from each sample. First-strand cDNA was synthesized from all RNA with the Mint cDNA synthesis kit, primed by a TRBC-specific oligonucleotide. All cDNA was treated with uracil-DNA glycosylase and then went through a first 18-cycle PCR with the universal primers M1SS and BC2_uni_R. The paper's data handling went like this. Each sample was normalized by randomly selecting 1 million high-quality reads, each carrying a distinct molecular identifier. Reads sharing molecular identifiers were discarded rather than binned into consensus sequences. MiTCR, run with a Q25 quality threshold and the strictest error-elimination algorithm, handled CDR3 identification, clonotype clustering and error correction. A nonparametric unseen species model using Euler transformation provided a lower-bound estimate of total TCR beta diversity. TCRdb trimmed public reads at Q25 via fastp, called clones via MiXCR and kept in-frame beta chains. For every CDR3 protein sequence, its rows merge into one entry that carries the most common genes and DNA. For this entry, the V and J calls and clone size follow TCRdb and not the study's own pipeline. This sample comprises about 1.5 million distinct CDR3 sequences, 40% to 50% of them detected only once. The leading ten clones occupy approximately 7.9% of the sample.

The sequencing sample was made of blood. The TCR sequence derives from a woman younger than 30 in good health.

The CDR3 region: CATSAGRSYEQYF. The nucleotide sequence reads as follows: TGTGCCACCAGTGCGGGACGCTCCTACGAGCAGTACTTC. The sequence is built from TRBV24-1 and TRBJ2-7; the D segment may tentatively be TRBD1 or TRBD2, each giving 5 matched bases. CDR1 and CDR2 are read off the germline V gene as KGHDR and SFDVKD. Spanning cysteine to phenylalanine, the CDR3 consists of 13 amino acids. This entry keeps only the CDR3 DNA: 39 bases, framed from base 1. The V end loses 5 bases and the J end loses 0 bases, and a stretch of 7 bases separates them.